These 5 T cell receptor beta chains share one sample of origin, sequenced in a study of CD8 T cells in Susac syndrome. The authors reverse transcribed 0.5 to 1 ug RNA with random hexamers. MiXCR was run by TCRdb on the immunoSEQ multiplex PCR reads, yielding one entry per CDR3 protein. The table has around 150,000 distinct CDR3 sequences, roughly 96% seen once. Sample: CD4+ T cells from PBMCs. These receptors came from a human donor with multiple sclerosis.

In its sample, this clonotype was seen once. CDR3 sequence (DNA): TGTGCCAGCAGCCAAGGGGAGGGAAAGCAGTACTTC. This encodes CASSQGEGKQYF. The genes are TRBV3-1 and TRBJ2-7, with TRBD2 matching over 7 bases. The length of the CDR3 is 12 residues. Germline-derived CDR1 and CDR2 are LGHDT and YNNKEL (reference sequence). With V trimmed by 1 base and J by 8 bases, 2 bases remained unmatched.

This chain connects TRBV7-2 to TRBJ2-5, with 7 positions matching TRBD2. Germline V lookup: CDR1 SGHTA, CDR2 FQGNSA. Losses at the gene ends were 8 bases for V and 4 bases for J; bases not matched to a gene: 7. The CDR3 consists of 13 residues. CDR3 loop: CASGREVRETQYF. CDR3 bases: TGTGCCAGCGGTCGGGAGGTTCGAGAGACCCAGTACTTC.

The genes are TRBV6-5 and TRBJ1-1; no clear D gene. CDR1 and CDR2 from the germline V gene are MNHEY and SVGAGI. The CDR3 has 11 residues. Trimming removed 2 bases at V and 8 bases at J, with 6 bases between. CDR3 amino acids: CASSYRAEAFF. For the CDR3, the DNA is TGTGCCAGCAGTTACCGGGCGGAAGCTTTCTTT.

The rearrangement joins TRBV9 to TRBJ2-7; D might be TRBD2 (6 bases). V lost 4 bases to trimming and J lost 2 bases, with 13 bases between them. Germline loops: CDR1 SGDLS, CDR2 YYNGEE. The CDR3 spans 14 residues. The CDR3 region is CASSTGVMAYEQYF. The CDR3 DNA reads TGTGCCAGCAGCACGGGGGTGATGGCCTACGAGCAGTACTTC.

This chain connects TRBV29-1 to TRBJ1-3; no reliable D call. CDR3 length: 14 residues. V lost 2 bases to trimming and J lost 3 bases, with 11 bases between them. CDR1 SQVTM and CDR2 ANQGSEA come from the germline V gene. The CDR3 protein is CSVEKSGDGNTIYF. The CDR3 DNA reads as TGCAGCGTTGAAAAAAGCGGGGATGGAAACACCATATATTTT.